This T cell receptor (beta chain) was observed in a study of T cells in Graves' hyperthyroidism and ophthalmopathy. Study-wide results and caveats: The blood repertoire included most of the expanded thyroid clonotypes above 0.001.

Only a few counts were recorded for this clonotype. Its cognate antigen is unknown. Trimming took 1 base from V and 9 from J, leaving 16 bases between them. The CDR3 contains 15 residues. The germline V gene has CDR1 SGHVS and CDR2 FNYEAQ. RNA transcripts were the template for amplifying TCR beta CDR3 regions. HTBI primers were employed in a first-round RT-PCR of the TCR CDR3. TCRdb reprocessed the multiplex PCR reads via MiXCR and lists one record per CDR3 protein. The sample shows approximately 700,000 distinct CDR3 sequences, over 15% of them seen only once. The specimen was blood. The receptor's source is a man between 18 and 29 years old with Graves' hyperthyroidism. This chain uses TRBV7-6 with TRBJ2-1, with a tentative D call TRBD2 (6 bases). Here the CDR3 reads CASSLGSGPPPEQFF. The CDR3 DNA reads TGTGCCAGCAGCTTAGGGAGCGGGCCCCCTCCTGAGCAGTTCTTC.